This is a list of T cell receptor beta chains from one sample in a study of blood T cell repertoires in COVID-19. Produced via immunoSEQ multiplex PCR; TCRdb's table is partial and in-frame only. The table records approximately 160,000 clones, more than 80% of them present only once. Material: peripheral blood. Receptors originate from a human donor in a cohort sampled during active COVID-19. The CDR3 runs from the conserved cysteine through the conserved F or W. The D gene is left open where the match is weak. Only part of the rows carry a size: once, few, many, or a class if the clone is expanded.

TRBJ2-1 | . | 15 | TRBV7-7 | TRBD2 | TGTGCTAGCAGCTTAGGACTAGCGGGAGTGGATGAGCAGTTCTTC | CASSLGLAGVDEQFF
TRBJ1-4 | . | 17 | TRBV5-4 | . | TGTGCCAGCAGCTTGAGATTAGGGGGAGCAACTAATGAAAAACTGTTTTTT | CASSLRLGGATNEKLFF
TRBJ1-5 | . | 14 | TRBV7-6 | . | TGTGCCAGCAGCCCGAACCAGAACAATCAGCCCCAGCATTTT | CASSPNQNNQPQHF
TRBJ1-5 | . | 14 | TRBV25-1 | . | TGTGCCAGCAGGAAAACAGGGATAAATCAGCCCCAGCATTTT | CASRKTGINQPQHF
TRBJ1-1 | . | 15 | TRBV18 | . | TGTGCCAGCTCACTACCGGGGGGTTTTTCCTCGGAAGCTTTCTTT | CASSLPGGFSSEAFF
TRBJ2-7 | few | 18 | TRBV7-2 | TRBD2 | TGTGCCAGCAGCTTAGAGCGACTAGCGGGAGGTATTACCTACGAGCAGTACTTC | CASSLERLAGGITYEQYF
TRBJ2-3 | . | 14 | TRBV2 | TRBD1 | TGTGCCAGCAGTCCGGGACAGGGGACAGATACGCAGTATTTT | CASSPGQGTDTQYF
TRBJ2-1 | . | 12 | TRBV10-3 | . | TGTGCCATCAGTGGACGTCGGGATGAGCAGTTCTTC | CAISGRRDEQFF
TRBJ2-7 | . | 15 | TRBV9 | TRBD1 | TGTGCCAGCAGCGTTGGACAGGGACGATCCGACGAGCAGTACTTC | CASSVGQGRSDEQYF
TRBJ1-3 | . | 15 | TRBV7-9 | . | TGTGCCAGCAGCTTAGTAGAGGACTTTGGAAACACCATATATTTT | CASSLVEDFGNTIYF
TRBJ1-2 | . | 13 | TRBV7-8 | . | TGTGCCAGCAGCCCTGAGCGGAACTATGGCTACACCTTC | CASSPERNYGYTF
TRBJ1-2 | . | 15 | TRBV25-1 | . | TGTGCCAGCAGTGAAGGTGGGGCCAGGGGCTATGGCTACACCTTC | CASSEGGARGYGYTF
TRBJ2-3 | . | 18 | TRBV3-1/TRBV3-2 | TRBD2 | TGTGCCAGCAGCCTCCATTGGGAGGGGCCGAGGGGCACAGATACGCAGTATTTT | CASSLHWEGPRGTDTQYF
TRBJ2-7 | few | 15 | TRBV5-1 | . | TGCGCCAGCAGCCACGGACAGCAGTGGACCTACGAGCAGTACTTC | CASSHGQQWTYEQYF
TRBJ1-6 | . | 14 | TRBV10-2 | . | TGCGCCAGCGCATTATCTGACCTAGATTCACCCCTCCACTTT | CASALSDLDSPLHF
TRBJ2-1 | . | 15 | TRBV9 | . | TGTGCCAGCAGCGACTTGGGGGGCTCCTACAATGAGCAGTTCTTC | CASSDLGGSYNEQFF
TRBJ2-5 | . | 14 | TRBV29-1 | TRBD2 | TGCAGCGTTGATGCTAGCGGGGGCCAAGAGACCCAGTACTTC | CSVDASGGQETQYF
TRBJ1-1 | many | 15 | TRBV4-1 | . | TGCGCCAGCAGCCAAGTCCAGGGGAGCGGGAATGAAGCTTTCTTT | CASSQVQGSGNEAFF
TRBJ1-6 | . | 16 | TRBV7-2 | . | TGTGCCAGCAGCTTAGGTCGGGGGATCTATAATTCACCCCTCCACTTT | CASSLGRGIYNSPLHF
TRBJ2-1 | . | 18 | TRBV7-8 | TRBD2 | TGTGCCAGCAGCTTAGAGACCCCGAGGGGACTAGCGGGAGAGGGGCAGTTCTTC | CASSLETPRGLAGEGQFF
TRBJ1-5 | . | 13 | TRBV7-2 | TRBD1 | TGTGCCAGCAGCCAGGACAGGGACCAGCCCCAGCATTTT | CASSQDRDQPQHF
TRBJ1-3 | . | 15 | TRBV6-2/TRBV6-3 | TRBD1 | TGTGCCAGCAGCGAACAGGGGGCGTCCGGAAACACCATATATTTT | CASSEQGASGNTIYF
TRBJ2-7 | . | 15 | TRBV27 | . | TGTGCCAGCAGCTCCTCAGGGCTTAGAGCGTACGAGCAGTACTTC | CASSSSGLRAYEQYF
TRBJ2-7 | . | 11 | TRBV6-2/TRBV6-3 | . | TGTGCCAGCAGTCAGAACTACGAGCAGTACTTC | CASSQNYEQYF
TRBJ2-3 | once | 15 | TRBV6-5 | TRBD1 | TGTGCCAGCAGTTACGGGGACAGGGCTTCAGATACGCAGTATTTT | CASSYGDRASDTQYF
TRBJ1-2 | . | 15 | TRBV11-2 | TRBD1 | TGTGCCAGCAGCTTAGAGACAGGGGGCGCGGGTGGCTACACCTTC | CASSLETGGAGGYTF
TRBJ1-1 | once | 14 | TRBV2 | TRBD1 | TGTGCCAGCATGAAGGACAGGGGGAGCACTGAAGCTTTCTTT | CASMKDRGSTEAFF
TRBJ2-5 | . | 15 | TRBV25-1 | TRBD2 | TGTGCCAGCAGTGAGTCTAGCGGGGAGCAAGAGACCCAGTACTTC | CASSESSGEQETQYF
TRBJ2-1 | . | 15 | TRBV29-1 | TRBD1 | TGCAGCGTTGGACTCGGGACAGCAGTATACAATGAGCAGTTCTTC | CSVGLGTAVYNEQFF
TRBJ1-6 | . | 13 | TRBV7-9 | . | TGTGCCAGCAGCTCCCCCGCTCAACTACCCCTCCACTTT | CASSSPAQLPLHF
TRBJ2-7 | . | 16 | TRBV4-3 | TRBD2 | TGCGCCAGCAGCCATTTTAGCGGGGGGTCTCCCTACGAGCAGTACTTC | CASSHFSGGSPYEQYF
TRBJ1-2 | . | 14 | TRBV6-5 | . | TGTGCCAGCAGTTACTCGGGAGCGGGCTATGGCTACACCTTC | CASSYSGAGYGYTF
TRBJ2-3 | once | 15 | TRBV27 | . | TGTGCCAGCAGTTTACTAGGCAGGGAAGGAGATACGCAGTATTTT | CASSLLGREGDTQYF
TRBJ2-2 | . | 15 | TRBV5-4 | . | TGTGCCAGCAGCTTGGGACAGAAGAACACCGGGGAGCTGTTTTTT | CASSLGQKNTGELFF
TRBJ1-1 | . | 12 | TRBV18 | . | TGTGCCAGCTCACCGCTGGCACAGGAAGCTTTCTTT | CASSPLAQEAFF
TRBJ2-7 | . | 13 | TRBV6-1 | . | TGTGCCAGCAGTCCCCTTGTCAGGGGCCGTAAGTACTTC | CASSPLVRGRKYF
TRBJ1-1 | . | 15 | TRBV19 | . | TGTGCCAGTAGTATCTTCGGGTCCTCGCGAGGCGAAGCTTTCTTT | CASSIFGSSRGEAFF
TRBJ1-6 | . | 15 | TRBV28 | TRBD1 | TGTGCCAGCAGTTTAGACAGGGGGGAAAATTCACCCCTCCACTTT | CASSLDRGENSPLHF
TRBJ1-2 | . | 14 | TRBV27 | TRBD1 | TGTGCCAGCAGTTCAAACAGGGGGGAGATGGGCTACACCTTC | CASSSNRGEMGYTF
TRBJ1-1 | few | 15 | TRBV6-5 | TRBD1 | TGTGCCAGCAGTTACTCGACCCAGGGGGCCACTGAAGCTTTCTTT | CASSYSTQGATEAFF
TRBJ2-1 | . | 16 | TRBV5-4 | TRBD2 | TGTGCCAGCAGCTTGGCCGGGCTAGCGGGAGATAATGAGCAGTTCTTC | CASSLAGLAGDNEQFF
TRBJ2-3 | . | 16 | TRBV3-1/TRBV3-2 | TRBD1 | TGTGCCAGCAGCCCCACGACAGGGTCTGGCACAGATACGCAGTATTTT | CASSPTTGSGTDTQYF
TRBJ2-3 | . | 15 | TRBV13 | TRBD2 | TGTGCCAGCAGCTTACTAGCGGGGGGTCTAGATACGCAGTATTTT | CASSLLAGGLDTQYF
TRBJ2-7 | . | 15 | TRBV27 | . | TGTGCCAGCAGTTTTGGACAGATCCCCGGAGGCGAGCAGTACTTC | CASSFGQIPGGEQYF
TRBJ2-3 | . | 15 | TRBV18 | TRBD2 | TGTGCCAGCACCCCCGGACGGGGGGGCACAGATACGCAGTATTTT | CASTPGRGGTDTQYF
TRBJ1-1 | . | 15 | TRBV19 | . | TGTGCCAGTAGTATAACCGCGACAGGTGACACTGAAGCTTTCTTT | CASSITATGDTEAFF
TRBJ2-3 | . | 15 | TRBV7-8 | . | TGTGCCAGCAGCTCTCAATGGACTAGGGGGGATACGCAGTATTTT | CASSSQWTRGDTQYF
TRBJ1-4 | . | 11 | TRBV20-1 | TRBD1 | TGCAGTGCCTTGGACAGGGAAAAACTGTTTTTT | CSALDREKLFF
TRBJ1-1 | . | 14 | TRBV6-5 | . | TGTGCCAGCACCAAGAGGCAGCTGAACACTGAAGCTTTCTTT | CASTKRQLNTEAFF
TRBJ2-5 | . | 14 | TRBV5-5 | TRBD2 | TGTGCCAGCAGCTCACCTAGCGGGGTAGAGACCCAGTACTTC | CASSSPSGVETQYF
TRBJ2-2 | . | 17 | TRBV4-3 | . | TGCGCCAGCAGCCAAGTTGTTTACAGGTCCAAACCCGGGGAGCTGTTTTTT | CASSQVVYRSKPGELFF
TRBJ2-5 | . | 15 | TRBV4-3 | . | TGCGCCAGCAGCCAAGATCTATACGGGTCAGAGTCCCAGTACTTC | CASSQDLYGSESQYF
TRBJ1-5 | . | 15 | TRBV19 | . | TGTGCCAGTAGGATCGCGCCTTATAGCAATCAGCCCCAGCATTTT | CASRIAPYSNQPQHF
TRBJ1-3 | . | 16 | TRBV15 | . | TGTGCCACCAGCAAAACCGGACTCAACTCTGGAAACACCATATATTTT | CATSKTGLNSGNTIYF